Listed here are 6 T cell receptor beta chains from one sample, sequenced in a study of breast tumors, draining lymph nodes, adjacent tissues (TCRdb year 2016). The library was generated by multiplex PCR. Reads for this sample came from an Illumina HiSeq 2000. Using fastp trimming at Q25 and MiXCR clonotype assembly, TCRdb reanalyzed the public sequencing data and kept in-frame beta chains. Each CDR3 protein gets just one entry, which takes the most common genes and DNA from the rows behind it. Present in this sample are roughly 260,000 distinct CDR3 sequences, under 35% of which were seen just once. The top ten hold around 1% of the sample. Lymph node samples came from the axillary draining lymph nodes of breast cancer patients. Sequencing was performed on axillary lymph node tissue. These TCRs come from a female donor with breast cancer. Some clones in this sample may be carry-over from other donors' samples.

This clonotype has a count of ten or more. This chain connects TRBV15 to TRBJ2-3; D unresolved. V lost 1 base to trimming and J lost 5 bases, with 4 bases between them. CDR1 and CDR2 from the germline V gene are LNHNV and YYDKDF (reference sequence). The length of the CDR3 is 12 residues. The CDR3 DNA reads as TGTGCCACCAGCAGAGTTGGAGATACGCAGTATTTT. Translation: CATSRVGDTQYF.

This clonotype was observed a few times. The chain couples TRBV11-3 to TRBJ2-5, with 9 bases aligning to TRBD1. The CDR3 extends over 16 amino acids. The germline gives CDR1 SGHNT, CDR2 YENEEA. V was pared by 4 bases and J by 2 bases, with 8 bases of the junction left unmatched. The CDR3 here is CASSSRTGVGQETQYF. The DNA for the CDR3 is TGTGCCAGCAGCTCAAGGACAGGGGTGGGACAAGAGACCCAGTACTTC.

Many counts were recorded for this clonotype. The rearrangement links TRBV13 to TRBJ2-7; D ambiguous. Germline V gene lookup returns CDR1 PRHDT and CDR2 FYEKMQ (reference sequence). The CDR3 has 13 amino acids. Trimming removed 3 bases at V and 5 bases at J, with 11 bases between. CDR3 sequence (DNA): TGTGCCAGCAGCTTCGGTACGGGCGACGAGCAGTACTTC. Protein sequence: CASSFGTGDEQYF.

This clonotype was seen many times. The chain employs TRBV7-3 and TRBJ2-1, with 8 bases that match TRBD2. Germline loops: CDR1 SGHTA, CDR2 FQGTGA. The V segment lost 5 bases and the J segment 8 bases; nucleotides outside the gene matches: 14. The CDR3 is 16 residues long. The CDR3 DNA is TGTGCCAGCAGCCGGAGCTTGGGACTAGGTTACGATGAGCAGTTCTTC. As protein: CASSRSLGLGYDEQFF.

This clonotype occurred many times. The chain couples TRBV11-3 to TRBJ2-2, with 8 bases that match TRBD2. This CDR3 is built from 16 residues. V was pared by 5 bases and J by 8 bases, with 13 bases of the junction left unmatched. Germline V CDR1 and CDR2: SGHNT, YENEEA. CDR3 residues: CASSPAGLGFLGELFF. CDR3 DNA sequence: TGTGCCAGCAGCCCGGCGGGACTAGGGTTCTTAGGGGAGCTGTTTTTT.

This clonotype was seen repeatedly, ten times or more. The chain combines TRBV20-1 with TRBJ2-1; no reliable D call. V dropped 3 bases and J dropped 5 bases, with 5 bases sitting between them. The germline V gene has CDR1 DFQATT and CDR2 SNEGSKA (reference sequence). This CDR3 is built from 11 residues. CDR3 region: CSASAHNEQFF. CDR3 sequence (DNA): TGCAGTGCTAGCGCCCACAATGAGCAGTTCTTC.